This T cell receptor beta chain was recovered during a study of human T cells and chemical hapten exposure. Whole-study context: Per-sample TCR yield variation was attributed mainly to small pooled library volume differences. Broader study findings: TCRs at a frequency above 1 in 1000 stayed unchanged with DPC sensitization.

The CDR3 runs 16 residues. V was pared by 2 bases and J by 7 bases, with 6 bases of the junction left unmatched. CDR1 is SGHVS and CDR2 is FQNEAQ in the germline V gene. Time point reported: patch test 3, about 24 weeks after DPC sensitization. Treatment in this sample: therapeutic diphenylcyclopropenone sensitization with weekly scalp DPC. The drawing of blood occurred before each patch test was applied. This clonotype came up many times. Its antigen is not known. TCRdb passed the RACE reads through MiXCR, listing each CDR3 protein once. Of under 75,000 distinct CDR3 sequences listed, 11% were seen once; the top ten hold 1.4%.

The chain employs TRBV7-8 and TRBJ2-1; 12 bases are shared with TRBD2. The receptor was derived from a woman aged 50 to 60 with alopecia areata. Some clones in this sample may be carry-over from other donors' samples. This specimen consisted of whole blood, obtained in connection with sensitization to the hapten diphenylcyclopropenone (DPC). For the CDR3, the DNA is TGTGCCAGCAGCTTATCCCTAGCGGGAGGGGGAAATGAGCAGTTCTTC. As protein: CASSLSLAGGGNEQFF.